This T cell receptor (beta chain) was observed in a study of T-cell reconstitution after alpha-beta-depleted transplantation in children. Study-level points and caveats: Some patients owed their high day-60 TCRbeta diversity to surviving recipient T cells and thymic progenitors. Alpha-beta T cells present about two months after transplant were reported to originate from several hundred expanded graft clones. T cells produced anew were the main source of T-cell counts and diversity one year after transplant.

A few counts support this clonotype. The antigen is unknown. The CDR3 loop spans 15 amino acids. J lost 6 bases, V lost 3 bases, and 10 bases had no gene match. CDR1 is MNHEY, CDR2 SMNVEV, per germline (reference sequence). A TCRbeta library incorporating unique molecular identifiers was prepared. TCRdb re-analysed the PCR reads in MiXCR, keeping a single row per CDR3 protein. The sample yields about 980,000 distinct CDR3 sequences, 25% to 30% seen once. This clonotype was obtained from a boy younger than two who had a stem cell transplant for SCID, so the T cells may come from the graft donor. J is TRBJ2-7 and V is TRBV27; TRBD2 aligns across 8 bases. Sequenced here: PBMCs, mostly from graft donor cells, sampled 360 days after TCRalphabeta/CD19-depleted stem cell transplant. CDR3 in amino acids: CASSFGRALLGEQYF. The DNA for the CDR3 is TGTGCCAGCAGTTTCGGGAGGGCCCTGCTTGGCGAGCAGTACTTC.